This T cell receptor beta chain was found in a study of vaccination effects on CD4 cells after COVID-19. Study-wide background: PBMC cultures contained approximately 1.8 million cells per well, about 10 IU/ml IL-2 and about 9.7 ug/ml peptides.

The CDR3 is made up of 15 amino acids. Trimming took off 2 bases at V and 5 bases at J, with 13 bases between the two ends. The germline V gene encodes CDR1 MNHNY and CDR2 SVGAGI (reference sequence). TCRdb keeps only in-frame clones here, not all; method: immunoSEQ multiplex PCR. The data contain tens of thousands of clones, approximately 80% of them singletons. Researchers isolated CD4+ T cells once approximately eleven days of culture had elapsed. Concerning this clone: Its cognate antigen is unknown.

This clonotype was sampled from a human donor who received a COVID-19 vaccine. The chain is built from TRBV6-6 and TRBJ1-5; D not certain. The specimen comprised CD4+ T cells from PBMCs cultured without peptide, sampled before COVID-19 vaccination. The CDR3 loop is CASSYHGIRDQPQHF. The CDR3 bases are TGTGCCAGCAGTTACCATGGGATACGTGATCAGCCCCAGCATTTT.